The 24 T cell receptor beta chains presented below share a single source sample, sequenced in a study of control samples from healthy donors and cancer patients. Profiled with immunoSEQ multiplex PCR; TCRdb holds only in-frame clones, not every one. This sample yields roughly 450,000 clones, of which 75% to 95% are seen a single time; 5.5% to 7.5% belongs to the top ten. Sequencing used PBMCs. These receptor sequences come from a man aged 35 to 55 with head and neck cancer.

This chain joins TRBV6-4 and TRBJ1-5; unclear D gene. From germline, CDR1 is MRHNA and CDR2 SNTAGT. This CDR3 comprises 14 residues. Trimming took off 7 bases at V and 7 bases at J, with 17 bases between the two ends. This chain's CDR3 is CASTRPGGRQPQHF. CDR3 nucleotide sequence: TGTGCCAGCACCCGACCCGGTGGAAGACAGCCCCAGCATTTT.

CDR3 amino acids: CASSEAWSGEAFF. CDR3 sequence (DNA): TGTGCCAGCAGTGAAGCGTGGAGCGGTGAAGCTTTCTTT. This sequence joins TRBV6-1 and TRBJ1-1; D uncertain. Deletions cut 0 bases from V and 7 bases from J, with 9 bases between. CDR3 length: 13 amino acids. Looked up from germline, CDR1 is MNHNS and CDR2 is SASEGT.

The J gene is TRBJ1-3, the V gene TRBV19; no clear D. The germline V gene encodes CDR1 LNHDA and CDR2 SQIVND (reference sequence). Trimming took 10 bases from V and 3 from J, leaving 19 bases between them. The CDR3 totals 15 residues. The CDR3 protein is CATTEVRLGGNTIYF. CDR3 coding DNA: TGTGCCACCACCGAGGTTCGTTTGGGTGGAAACACCATATATTTT. Full variable domain (rest looked up from reference TRBV19 and TRBJ1-3): DGGITQSPKYLFRKEGQNVTLSCEQNLNHDAMYWYRQDPGQGLRLIYYSQIVNDFQKGDIAEGYSVSREKKESFPLTVTSAQKNPTAFYLCATTEVRLGGNTIYFGEGSWLTVV.

The chain couples TRBV28 to TRBJ1-4, with 9 bases aligning to TRBD1. With 4 bases clipped from V and 8 bases from J, the junction kept 5 bases outside the gene matches. The germline V gene encodes CDR1 MDHEN and CDR2 SYDVKM. The CDR3 has 14 amino acids. The CDR3 is CASSSTGGREKLFF. CDR3 sequence (DNA): TGTGCCAGCAGTTCCACAGGGGGCAGAGAAAAACTGTTTTTT. The variable domain in full, completed from reference TRBV28 and TRBJ1-4, reads DVKVTQSSRYLVKRTGEKVFLECVQDMDHENMFWYRQDPGLGLRLIYFSYDVKMKEKGDIPEGYSVSREKKERFSLILESASTNQTSMYLCASSSTGGREKLFFGSGTQLSVL.

This clone was recorded once. This sample includes further DNA sequences coding for the same CDR3. The rearrangement links TRBV7-9 to TRBJ1-4; D is undetermined. V was trimmed by 1 base and J by 8 bases, leaving 11 bases between them. This CDR3 is built from 14 residues. Germline loops: CDR1 SEHNR, CDR2 FQNEAQ (reference sequence). In DNA, the CDR3 is TGTGCCAGCAGCTTAGAGCGGGCGGGAGAAAAACTGTTTTTT. As protein: CASSLERAGEKLFF.

This rearrangement joins TRBV7-9 to TRBJ1-5; D call uncertain. V was shortened by 3 bases and J by 3 bases, with 9 bases between the two germline ends. The CDR3 is made up of 14 amino acids. Germline values: CDR1 SEHNR, CDR2 FQNEAQ (reference sequence). The CDR3 sequence: CASSLSSSNQPQHF. The CDR3 coding sequence is TGTGCCAGCAGCTTGTCCAGTTCCAATCAGCCCCAGCATTTT.

The chain has TRBV3-1 (or the pseudogene TRBV3-2) and TRBJ1-1, with D unresolved. The CDR3 is 12 amino acids. V lost 4 bases, J lost 4 bases, and 7 bases lay in between. Germline CDR1 reads LGHDT; CDR2 reads YNNKEL (reference sequence). The CDR3 DNA is TGTGCCAGCAGCCTATCGACCACTGAAGCTTTCTTT. It is translated as CASSLSTTEAFF.

This clone was counted many times. The CDR3 loop reads CASSPRDRVTYEQYF. The CDR3 DNA reads as TGTGCCAGCAGCCCCAGGGACAGGGTTACCTACGAGCAGTACTTC. This chain links TRBV7-9 with TRBJ2-7, with TRBD1 matching 9 bases. The CDR3 is 15 amino acids. V was pared by 5 bases and J by 2 bases, with 7 bases of the junction left unmatched. The germline CDR1 and CDR2 sequences are SEHNR and FQNEAQ (reference sequence). Using reference TRBV7-9 and TRBJ2-7 for the parts outside the CDR3, the full variable domain is DTGVSQNPRHKITKRGQNVTFRCDPISEHNRLYWYRQTLGQGPEFLTYFQNEAQLEKSRLLSDRFSAERPKGSFSTLEIQRTEQGDSAMYLCASSPRDRVTYEQYFGPGTRLTVT.

The chain joins TRBV30 to TRBJ1-2; D is unclear. Per germline, CDR1 GTSNPN and CDR2 SVGIG (reference sequence). V was shortened by 5 bases and J by 1 base, with 11 bases between the two germline ends. This CDR3 comprises 13 residues. The DNA of the CDR3 is TGTGCCTGGCGAGATCTTGGTAACTATGGCTACACCTTC. Translated, it gives CAWRDLGNYGYTF.

The rearrangement joins TRBV5-1 to TRBJ2-1, with 9 bases aligning to TRBD1. Germline CDR1 SGHRS, CDR2 YFSETQ. This CDR3 comprises 16 residues. The junction had 5 bases not matched to a gene; V was cut back by 4 bases and J by 0 bases. CDR3 DNA sequence: TGCGCCAGCAGCACCGGACAGGGGAGCTCCTACAATGAGCAGTTCTTC. As protein: CASSTGQGSSYNEQFF.

V is TRBV27 and J is TRBJ2-3, with D perhaps TRBD1 or TRBD2 (5 bases each). The CDR3 is made up of 14 amino acids. V lost 3 bases and J lost 4, with 11 bases in between. Germline-derived CDR1 and CDR2 are MNHEY and SMNVEV (reference sequence). CDR3 amino acids: CASSFGTSPDTQYF. In nucleotides, the CDR3 is TGTGCCAGCAGTTTCGGGACGTCGCCAGATACGCAGTATTTT.

The chain combines TRBV2 with TRBJ1-5; 8 bases fit TRBD1. Looked up from germline, CDR1 is SNHLY and CDR2 is FYNNEI. The CDR3 spans 15 residues. The ends lost 3 bases at V and 4 bases at J; junction bases unmatched: 5. For the CDR3, the DNA is TGTGCCAGCAGTGAGGGGGACAGGATTAATCAGCCCCAGCATTTT. Its protein is CASSEGDRINQPQHF.

The rearrangement links TRBV7-8 to TRBJ2-2, with TRBD1 as a possible D gene (6 bases). Germline V gene sequence: CDR1 SGHVS, CDR2 FQNEAQ. V was clipped by 5 bases and J by 6 bases, with 19 bases between them. The CDR3 covers 16 residues. The CDR3 protein is CASSLGTLFGAGELFF. DNA of the CDR3: TGTGCCAGCAGCCTCGGGACACTTTTTGGGGCCGGGGAGCTGTTTTTT.

The chain is built from TRBV27 and TRBJ2-2; D may match TRBD1 or TRBD2 (5 bases each). Trimming removed 5 bases at V and 6 bases at J, with 16 bases between. CDR1 and CDR2 from the germline V gene are MNHEY and SMNVEV (reference sequence). CDR3 length: 15 residues. CDR3 nucleotide sequence: TGTGCCAGCAGTCCCGACGTTGGGGGAGCCGGGGAGCTGTTTTTT. It encodes CASSPDVGGAGELFF.

The rearrangement links TRBV30 to TRBJ1-5; D unresolved. The CDR3 has 16 residues. The V end lost 0 bases, the J end lost 2 bases, and 14 bases lay between the germline ends. From germline, CDR1 is GTSNPN and CDR2 SVGIG (reference sequence). The CDR3 coding sequence is TGTGCCTGGAGTGTACGGGGTATAGAGGGCAATCAGCCCCAGCATTTT. This translates into CAWSVRGIEGNQPQHF.

This chain connects TRBV28 to TRBJ2-5; 9 bases align to TRBD1. This CDR3 spans 15 amino acids. CDR1 MDHEN and CDR2 SYDVKM come from the germline V gene. V lost 6 bases, J lost 9 bases, and 14 bases stayed unmatched. CDR3 nucleotide sequence: TGTGCCAGCAGACTCCACAGGGGGCCCGCGCCGTCCCAGTACTTC. Amino acids: CASRLHRGPAPSQYF.

This rearrangement joins TRBV3-1 (or the pseudogene TRBV3-2) to TRBJ1-2; 10 nucleotides align to TRBD1. The length of the CDR3 is 14 residues. V lost 4 bases and J lost 6; bases outside the gene matches: 5. Germline V gives CDR1 LGHDT, CDR2 YNNKEL (reference sequence). CDR3 in DNA: TGTGCCAGCAGCCTAAGAGGGACAGGGGATGGCTACACCTTC. This encodes CASSLRGTGDGYTF.

This clone was detected only once. The V and J genes are TRBV5-1 and TRBJ2-7; 7 nucleotides line up with TRBD1. The CDR3 has 14 amino acids. V lost 5 bases, J lost 3 bases, and 8 bases stayed unmatched. CDR1 and CDR2 (germline): SGHRS, YFSETQ. CDR3 bases: TGCGCCAGCAGGAGTCAGGGGGACGTCTACGAGCAGTACTTC. Its protein is CASRSQGDVYEQYF.

The V call is TRBV3-1 (or the pseudogene TRBV3-2), the J call TRBJ2-7; TRBD2 agrees at 9 bases. The V gene's germline CDR1 is LGHDT and CDR2 YNNKEL (reference sequence). The V segment lost 1 base and the J segment 9 bases; nucleotides outside the gene matches: 10. The CDR3 covers 15 residues. Here the CDR3 DNA reads TGTGCCAGCAGCCAAGGGGGTAGCGGGAGCTCGGGGCAGTACTTC. This gives the protein CASSQGGSGSSGQYF.

The chain recombines TRBV30 with TRBJ1-4; TRBD1 agrees at 9 bases. The germline CDR1 and CDR2 sequences are GTSNPN and SVGIG (reference sequence). The CDR3 loop spans 14 amino acids. With V trimmed by 0 bases and J by 7 bases, 3 bases remained unmatched. The CDR3 reads CAWSVGTGSEKLFF. CDR3 nucleotides: TGTGCCTGGAGTGTTGGGACAGGGAGTGAAAAACTGTTTTTT.

V usage is TRBV28 and J usage is TRBJ1-4; D remains ambiguous. The CDR3 contains 14 residues. Germline V gene data show CDR1 as MDHEN and CDR2 as SYDVKM. V lost 1 base and J lost 10, with 13 bases in between. The CDR3 reads CASSLSPLGGKLFF. The CDR3, as DNA: TGTGCCAGCAGTTTATCCCCCCTGGGAGGAAAACTGTTTTTT.

V is TRBV14 and J is TRBJ1-1; D is unclear. V lost 2 bases, J lost 0 bases, and 4 bases lay in between. This CDR3 contains 13 residues. From germline, CDR1 is SGHDN and CDR2 FVKESK. Written as DNA, the CDR3 is TGTGCCAGCAGCCAATCGGTGAACACTGAAGCTTTCTTT. This encodes CASSQSVNTEAFF.

CDR3 DNA sequence: TGTGCCAGCAGCCAGGGCGAGGGGGGAACAAACTATGGCTACACCTTC. Protein product: CASSQGEGGTNYGYTF. The genes are TRBV14 and TRBJ1-2; D is perhaps TRBD1 (6 bases). Germline V gene lookup returns CDR1 SGHDN and CDR2 FVKESK. Trimming removed 3 bases at V and 2 bases at J, with 16 bases between. The CDR3 totals 16 residues.

The CDR3 here is CASSPGTGLEQYF. CDR3 sequence (DNA): TGTGCCAGCAGCCCCGGGACAGGGTTGGAGCAGTACTTC. This sequence joins TRBV11-2 and TRBJ2-7; 9 bases line up with TRBD1. J lost 7 bases, V lost 5 bases, and 6 bases had no gene match. This CDR3 has 13 amino acids. Germline CDR1 SGHAT, CDR2 FQNNGV.